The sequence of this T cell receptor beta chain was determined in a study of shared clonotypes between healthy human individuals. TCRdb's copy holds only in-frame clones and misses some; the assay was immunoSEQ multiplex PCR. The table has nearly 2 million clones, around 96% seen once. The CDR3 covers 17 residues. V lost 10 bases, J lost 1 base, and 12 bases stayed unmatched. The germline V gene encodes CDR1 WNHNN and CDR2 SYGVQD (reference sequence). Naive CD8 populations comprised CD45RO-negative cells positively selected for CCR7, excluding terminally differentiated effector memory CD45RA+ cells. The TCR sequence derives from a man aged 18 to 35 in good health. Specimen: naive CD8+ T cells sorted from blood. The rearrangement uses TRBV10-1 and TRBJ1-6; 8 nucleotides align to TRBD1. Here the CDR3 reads CATGGGQGGSYNSPLHF. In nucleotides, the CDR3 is TGCGCCACAGGGGGCGGACAGGGCGGGTCCTATAATTCACCCCTCCACTTT.